This T cell receptor beta chain originates from a study of T cell changes during pregnancy in multiple sclerosis. Assay used: immunoSEQ multiplex PCR; TCRdb lists only in-frame clones, some missing. The top ten hold roughly 5.7% of the sample, which has around 130,000 clones, roughly 92% seen once. Germline V gene data show CDR1 as MGHRA and CDR2 as YSYEKL. The CDR3 has 15 amino acids. Trimming removed 2 bases from V and 2 bases from J; junction bases left unmatched: 3. The chain joins TRBV4-1 to TRBJ2-3, with 8 bases fitting TRBD1. The clonotype comes from a female donor with multiple sclerosis, enrolled in a pregnancy study. The starting material was peripheral blood, obtained before pregnancy. The CDR3 spells CASSQPGQVTDTQYF. The CDR3 bases are TGCGCCAGCAGCCAACCGGGACAGGTCACAGATACGCAGTATTTT.